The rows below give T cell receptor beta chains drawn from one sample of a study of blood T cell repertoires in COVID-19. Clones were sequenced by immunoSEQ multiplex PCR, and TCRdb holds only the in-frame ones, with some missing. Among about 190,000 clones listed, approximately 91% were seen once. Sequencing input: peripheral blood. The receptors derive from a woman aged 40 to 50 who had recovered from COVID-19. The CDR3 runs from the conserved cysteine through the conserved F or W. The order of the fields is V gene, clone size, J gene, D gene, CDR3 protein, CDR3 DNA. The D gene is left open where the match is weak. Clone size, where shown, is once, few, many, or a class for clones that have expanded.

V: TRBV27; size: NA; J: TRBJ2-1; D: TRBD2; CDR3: CASRAGGPWGYNEQFF; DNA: TGTGCCAGCAGAGCGGGAGGGCCGTGGGGTTACAATGAGCAGTTCTTC
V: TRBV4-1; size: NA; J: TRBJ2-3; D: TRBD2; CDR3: CASSQPGLGASGRAREDTQYF; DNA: TGCGCCAGCAGCCAACCTGGGCTCGGAGCTAGCGGGAGGGCCCGGGAAGATACGCAGTATTTT
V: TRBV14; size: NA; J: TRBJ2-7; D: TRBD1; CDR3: CASSQEQGFSSYEQYF; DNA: TGTGCCAGCAGCCAGGAACAGGGGTTCAGCTCCTACGAGCAGTACTTC
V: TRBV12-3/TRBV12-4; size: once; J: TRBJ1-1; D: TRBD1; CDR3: CASSTTGETEAFF; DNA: TGTGCCAGCAGCACGACAGGGGAAACTGAAGCTTTCTTT
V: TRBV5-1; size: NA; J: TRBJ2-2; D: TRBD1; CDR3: CASSLDRGNAGELFF; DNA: TGCGCCAGCAGCTTGGACAGGGGGAACGCCGGGGAGCTGTTTTTT
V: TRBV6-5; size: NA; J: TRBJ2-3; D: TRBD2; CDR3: CASSYASGPPVDTQYF; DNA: TGTGCCAGCAGTTACGCTAGCGGCCCGCCCGTCGATACGCAGTATTTT
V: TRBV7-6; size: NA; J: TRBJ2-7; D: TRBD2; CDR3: CASSLVTLAGSSYEQYF; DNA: TGTGCCAGCAGCTTAGTTACTCTAGCGGGATCCTCCTACGAGCAGTACTTC
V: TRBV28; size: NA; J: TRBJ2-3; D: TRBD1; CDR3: CASSLGQVADTQYF; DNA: TGTGCCAGCTCTTTGGGACAGGTGGCAGATACGCAGTATTTT
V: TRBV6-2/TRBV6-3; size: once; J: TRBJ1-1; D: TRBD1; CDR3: CASSYFGQGGRVTEAFF; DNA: TGTGCCAGCAGTTACTTCGGACAGGGGGGTCGCGTCACTGAAGCTTTCTTT
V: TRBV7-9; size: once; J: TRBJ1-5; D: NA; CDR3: CASSLASGVDQPQHF; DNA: TGTGCCAGCAGCTTAGCATCAGGGGTTGATCAGCCCCAGCATTTT
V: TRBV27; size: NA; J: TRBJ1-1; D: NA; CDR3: CASSLAGRVTEAFF; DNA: TGTGCCAGCAGTTTGGCCGGGCGGGTCACTGAAGCTTTCTTT
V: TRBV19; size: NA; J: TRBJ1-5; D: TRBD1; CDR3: CASNRDRDNQPQHF; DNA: TGTGCCAGTAATAGGGACAGGGACAATCAGCCCCAGCATTTT
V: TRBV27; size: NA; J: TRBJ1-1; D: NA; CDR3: CASSSPGGPGGTEAFF; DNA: TGTGCCAGCAGTTCCCCCGGGGGACCCGGGGGCACTGAAGCTTTCTTT
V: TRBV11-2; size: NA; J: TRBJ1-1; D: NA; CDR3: CASSLQQDTEAFF; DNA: TGTGCCAGCAGCTTACAGCAGGACACTGAAGCTTTCTTT
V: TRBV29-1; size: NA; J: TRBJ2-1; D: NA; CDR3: CSVTQPVRGQFF; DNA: TGCAGCGTAACCCAGCCCGTTCGGGGGCAGTTCTTC
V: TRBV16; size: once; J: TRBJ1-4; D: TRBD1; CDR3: CASSQPPTGDEKLFF; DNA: TGTGCCAGCAGCCAACCCCCGACAGGGGATGAAAAACTGTTTTTT
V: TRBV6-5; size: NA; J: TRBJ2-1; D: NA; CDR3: CASSYGLAGAYNEQFF; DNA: TGTGCCAGCAGTTACGGGCTAGCAGGAGCCTACAATGAGCAGTTCTTC
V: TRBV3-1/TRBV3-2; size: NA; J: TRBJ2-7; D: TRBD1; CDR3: CASSIRTGTYEQYF; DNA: TGTGCCAGCAGCATTCGGACAGGGACCTACGAGCAGTACTTC
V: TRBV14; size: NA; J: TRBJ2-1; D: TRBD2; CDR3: CASSHSREGRSGEQFF; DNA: TGTGCCAGCAGCCACTCGCGGGAGGGCAGGTCTGGTGAGCAGTTCTTC
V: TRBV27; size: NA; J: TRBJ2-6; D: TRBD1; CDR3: CASRETGAGANVLTF; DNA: TGTGCCAGCAGGGAAACAGGGGCTGGGGCCAACGTCCTGACTTTC
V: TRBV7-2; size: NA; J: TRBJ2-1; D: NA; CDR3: CASSLVRTPSQEQFF; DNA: TGTGCCAGCAGCTTAGTTAGGACTCCCTCTCAGGAGCAGTTCTTC
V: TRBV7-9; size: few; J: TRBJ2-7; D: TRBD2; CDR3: CASSLGAGTSYEQYF; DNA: TGTGCCAGCAGCTTAGGAGCGGGAACGTCCTACGAGCAGTACTTC
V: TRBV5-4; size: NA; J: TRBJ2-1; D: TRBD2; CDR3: CASSLTLREGEQFF; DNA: TGTGCCAGCAGCTTGACCTTGCGGGAGGGTGAGCAGTTCTTC
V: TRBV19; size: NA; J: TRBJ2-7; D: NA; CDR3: CASSLGAPYEQYF; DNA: TGTGCCAGTAGTCTAGGGGCCCCCTACGAGCAGTACTTC
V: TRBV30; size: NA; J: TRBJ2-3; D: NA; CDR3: CAWKGRITDTQYF; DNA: TGTGCCTGGAAGGGGCGGATCACAGATACGCAGTATTTT
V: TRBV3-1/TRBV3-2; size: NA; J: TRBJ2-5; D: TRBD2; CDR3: CASSRLTSGSQETQYF; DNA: TGTGCCAGCAGCCGCCTGACTAGCGGGAGTCAAGAGACCCAGTACTTC
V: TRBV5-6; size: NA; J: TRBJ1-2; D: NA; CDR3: CASSLRAGQNYGYTF; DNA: TGTGCCAGCAGTCTGAGGGCAGGCCAGAACTATGGCTACACCTTC
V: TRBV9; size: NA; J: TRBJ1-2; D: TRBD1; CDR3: CASSVSGTGVTYGYTF; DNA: TGTGCCAGCAGCGTGTCCGGGACAGGGGTTACCTATGGCTACACCTTC
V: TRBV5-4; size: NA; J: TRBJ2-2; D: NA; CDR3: CASSGVTRRENTGELFF; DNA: TGTGCCAGCAGCGGGGTTACGAGACGGGAAAACACCGGGGAGCTGTTTTTT
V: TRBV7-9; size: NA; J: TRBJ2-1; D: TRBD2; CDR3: CASRRTSGSNEQFF; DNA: TGTGCCAGCAGAAGGACTAGCGGGAGTAATGAGCAGTTCTTC
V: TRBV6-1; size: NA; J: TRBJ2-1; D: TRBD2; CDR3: CASSENSGSMYEQFF; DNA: TGTGCCAGCAGTGAAAATAGCGGGAGTATGTATGAGCAGTTCTTC
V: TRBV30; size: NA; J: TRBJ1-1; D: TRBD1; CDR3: CAWSVQGMNTEAFF; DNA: TGTGCCTGGAGTGTACAGGGGATGAACACTGAAGCTTTCTTT
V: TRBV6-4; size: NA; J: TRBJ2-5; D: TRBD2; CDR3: CASSFLLAGGETQYF; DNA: TGTGCCAGCAGCTTCCTTCTAGCGGGCGGGGAGACCCAGTACTTC
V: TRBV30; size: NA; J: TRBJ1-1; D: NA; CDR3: CACNPGPQGEAFF; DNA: TGTGCCTGCAACCCGGGCCCCCAGGGTGAAGCTTTCTTT
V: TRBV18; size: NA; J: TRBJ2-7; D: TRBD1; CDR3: CASSPRWTGAYEQYF; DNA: TGTGCCAGCTCACCACGCTGGACAGGAGCCTACGAGCAGTACTTC
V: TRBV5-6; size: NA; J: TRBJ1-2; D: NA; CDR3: CASSLAQGRGYTF; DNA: TGTGCCAGCAGCTTGGCGCAGGGTCGAGGCTACACCTTC
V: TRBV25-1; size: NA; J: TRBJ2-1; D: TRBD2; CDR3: CASSDLAGVDEQFF; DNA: TGTGCCAGCAGTGACCTAGCGGGAGTGGATGAGCAGTTCTTC
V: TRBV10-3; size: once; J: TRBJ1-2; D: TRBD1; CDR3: CAISEEGQGFGGYTF; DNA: TGTGCCATCAGTGAAGAGGGACAGGGTTTTGGTGGCTACACCTTC
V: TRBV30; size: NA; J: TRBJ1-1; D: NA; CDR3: CAWSALEWGGAFF; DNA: TGTGCCTGGAGCGCCCTAGAGTGGGGGGGAGCTTTCTTT
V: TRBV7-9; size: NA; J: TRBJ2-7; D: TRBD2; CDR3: CASSPMWGLADTYEQYF; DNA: TGTGCCAGCAGCCCTATGTGGGGACTAGCGGATACCTACGAGCAGTACTTC
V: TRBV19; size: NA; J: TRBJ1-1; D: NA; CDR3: CASSIDPQDLNTEAFF; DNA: TGTGCCAGTAGTATAGACCCACAGGACCTGAACACTGAAGCTTTCTTT
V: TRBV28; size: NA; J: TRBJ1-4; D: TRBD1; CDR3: CASSPRTGGLGKLFF; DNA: TGTGCCAGCAGTCCCCGGACAGGGGGCTTGGGAAAACTGTTTTTT
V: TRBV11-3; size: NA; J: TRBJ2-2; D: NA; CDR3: CASSPQGSAGELFF; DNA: TGTGCCAGCAGCCCCCAGGGTTCGGCGGGGGAGCTGTTTTTT
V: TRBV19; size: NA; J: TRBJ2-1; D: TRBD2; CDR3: CASSIGLAGGSSYNEQFF; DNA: TGTGCCAGTAGTATAGGACTAGCGGGAGGTAGCTCCTACAATGAGCAGTTCTTC